A selection of T cell receptor beta chains follows, all from one sample in a study of blood T cell repertoires in COVID-19. Method: immunoSEQ multiplex PCR; TCRdb's copy keeps in-frame clones and lacks some. This sample has 250,000 or so clones; more than 65% occur once, and the top ten carry about 2.3%. The source material was peripheral blood. The receptors stem from a man between 35 and 55 years old who had recovered from COVID-19. The CDR3 runs from the conserved cysteine through the conserved F or W. The order of the fields is clone size, V gene, D gene, J gene, CDR3 DNA, CDR3 protein. D genes are given only for firm matches. Clone size is shown for a subset of rows, as once, few, many or a class of expanded clone.

abundance: -
v_gene: TRBV3-1/TRBV3-2
d_gene: TRBD1
j_gene: TRBJ1-4
CDR3nt: TGTGCCAGCAGCCTTACAGGGGGAGGTGAAAAACTGTTTTTT
CDR3aa: CASSLTGGGEKLFF

abundance: -
v_gene: TRBV18
d_gene: -
j_gene: TRBJ1-6
CDR3nt: TGTGCCAGCTCACCAGCCGGGGATGATTCACCCCTCCACTTT
CDR3aa: CASSPAGDDSPLHF

abundance: -
v_gene: TRBV5-4
d_gene: TRBD2
j_gene: TRBJ2-1
CDR3nt: TGTGCCAGCAGCCCCGGGACTAGCGGAGCCGGGGAGCAGTTCTTC
CDR3aa: CASSPGTSGAGEQFF

abundance: -
v_gene: TRBV29-1
d_gene: -
j_gene: TRBJ1-1
CDR3nt: TGCAGCGTTGAATTTCTGTCCCTCCGGGGAACTGAAGCTTTCTTT
CDR3aa: CSVEFLSLRGTEAFF

abundance: -
v_gene: TRBV2
d_gene: -
j_gene: TRBJ1-1
CDR3nt: TGTGCCAGCAGTGGAGGGACAACGAACACTGAAGCTTTCTTT
CDR3aa: CASSGGTTNTEAFF

abundance: -
v_gene: TRBV7-2
d_gene: -
j_gene: TRBJ1-1
CDR3nt: TGTGCCAGCAGCTTGAGGAGGGCGACTGAAGCTTTCTTT
CDR3aa: CASSLRRATEAFF

abundance: -
v_gene: TRBV10-1
d_gene: -
j_gene: TRBJ2-1
CDR3nt: TGCGCCAGCAGTGCCAGGGATGAGCAGTTCTTC
CDR3aa: CASSARDEQFF

abundance: -
v_gene: TRBV5-1
d_gene: TRBD1
j_gene: TRBJ1-2
CDR3nt: TGCGCCAGCAGCTTGGGGACAGGGGCCAATCTTAACTATGGCTACACCTTC
CDR3aa: CASSLGTGANLNYGYTF

abundance: -
v_gene: TRBV11-2
d_gene: -
j_gene: TRBJ1-1
CDR3nt: TGTGCCAGCAGCCCCAACCCAACCGAATCGAGCACTGAAGCTTTCTTT
CDR3aa: CASSPNPTESSTEAFF

abundance: -
v_gene: TRBV2
d_gene: TRBD2
j_gene: TRBJ2-1
CDR3nt: TGTGCCAGCAGTGATGAGCGGGAAAATGAGCAGTTCTTC
CDR3aa: CASSDERENEQFF

abundance: -
v_gene: TRBV10-3
d_gene: -
j_gene: TRBJ2-1
CDR3nt: TGTGCCATCAGGATGGGGGGTTACTACAATGAGCAGTTCTTC
CDR3aa: CAIRMGGYYNEQFF

abundance: -
v_gene: TRBV19
d_gene: TRBD1
j_gene: TRBJ1-4
CDR3nt: TGTGCCAGTAGTATACAACAGGGGATGAGGCAAAAACTGTTTTTT
CDR3aa: CASSIQQGMRQKLFF

abundance: -
v_gene: TRBV9
d_gene: TRBD2
j_gene: TRBJ2-1
CDR3nt: TGTGCCAGCAGGGAAGGCTTAGCGGGGCCCTACAATGAGCAGTTCTTC
CDR3aa: CASREGLAGPYNEQFF

abundance: few
v_gene: TRBV5-4
d_gene: TRBD1
j_gene: TRBJ2-7
CDR3nt: TGTGCCAGCAGCTTCCTGGGACAGGGTTCATTCGAGCAGTACTTC
CDR3aa: CASSFLGQGSFEQYF

abundance: -
v_gene: TRBV29-1
d_gene: -
j_gene: TRBJ2-7
CDR3nt: TGCAGCGTTGTCGGCGACAGGGGAGGGTTTGGGCAGTACTTC
CDR3aa: CSVVGDRGGFGQYF

abundance: -
v_gene: TRBV7-6
d_gene: TRBD1
j_gene: TRBJ2-5
CDR3nt: TGTGCCAGCAGCCTGGGACAGGGGCTGGGTGGGACCCAGTACTTC
CDR3aa: CASSLGQGLGGTQYF

abundance: -
v_gene: TRBV5-1
d_gene: -
j_gene: TRBJ1-1
CDR3nt: TGCGCCAGCAGCTTGTTGGGCGATGAAGCTTTCTTT
CDR3aa: CASSLLGDEAFF

abundance: once
v_gene: TRBV5-4
d_gene: TRBD1
j_gene: TRBJ1-2
CDR3nt: TGTGCCAGCACCGAGGACAGGGCGCTCTATGGCTACACCTTC
CDR3aa: CASTEDRALYGYTF

abundance: -
v_gene: TRBV11-3
d_gene: -
j_gene: TRBJ2-7
CDR3nt: TGTGCCAGCAGCACCGGGACATCCTACGAGCAGTACTTC
CDR3aa: CASSTGTSYEQYF

abundance: -
v_gene: TRBV5-4
d_gene: TRBD1
j_gene: TRBJ2-7
CDR3nt: TGTGCCAGCAGCACGGACAGGGGGCTATACGAGCAGTACTTC
CDR3aa: CASSTDRGLYEQYF

abundance: -
v_gene: TRBV30
d_gene: TRBD1
j_gene: TRBJ2-5
CDR3nt: TGTGCCTGGAGTGTAGGGGGCTCGAAGACCCAGTACTTC
CDR3aa: CAWSVGGSKTQYF

abundance: -
v_gene: TRBV3-1/TRBV3-2
d_gene: TRBD1
j_gene: TRBJ1-5
CDR3nt: TGTGCCAGCAGCCAAGCGGGACAGACTAATCAGCCCCAGCATTTT
CDR3aa: CASSQAGQTNQPQHF

abundance: few
v_gene: TRBV11-2
d_gene: TRBD1
j_gene: TRBJ1-1
CDR3nt: TGTGCCAGCAGCTTCAGAGGGGGCTCTGGCACTGAAGCTTTCTTT
CDR3aa: CASSFRGGSGTEAFF

abundance: -
v_gene: TRBV19
d_gene: TRBD1
j_gene: TRBJ1-4
CDR3nt: TGTGCCAGTAGTAGGACAGGAGAGGAAAAACTGTTTTTT
CDR3aa: CASSRTGEEKLFF

abundance: -
v_gene: TRBV5-4
d_gene: -
j_gene: TRBJ1-2
CDR3nt: TGTGCCAGCAGCTACCCTTGGGGGGACTATGGCTACACCTTC
CDR3aa: CASSYPWGDYGYTF

abundance: -
v_gene: TRBV7-2
d_gene: -
j_gene: TRBJ2-1
CDR3nt: TGTGCCAGCAGCTTAGTCAGGGGCGACAATGAGCAGTTCTTC
CDR3aa: CASSLVRGDNEQFF

abundance: few
v_gene: TRBV13
d_gene: -
j_gene: TRBJ2-7
CDR3nt: TGTGCCAGCAGCTTAGGACAGAGCTACGAGCAGTACTTC
CDR3aa: CASSLGQSYEQYF

abundance: once
v_gene: TRBV5-1
d_gene: TRBD2
j_gene: TRBJ2-1
CDR3nt: TGCGCCAGCAGCTTGGCCCTAGCGGGGGGATCTTATGAGCAGTTCTTC
CDR3aa: CASSLALAGGSYEQFF

abundance: -
v_gene: TRBV29-1
d_gene: TRBD1
j_gene: TRBJ1-4
CDR3nt: TGCAGCGTTGGTATATCTGGTGGACAGGGTCTTTTT
CDR3aa: CSVGISGGQGLF

abundance: -
v_gene: TRBV7-8
d_gene: -
j_gene: TRBJ2-5
CDR3nt: TGTGCCAGCAGCTTATCTCTAGGACAGAAGGGAGAGACCCAGTACTTC
CDR3aa: CASSLSLGQKGETQYF

abundance: -
v_gene: TRBV2
d_gene: -
j_gene: TRBJ1-2
CDR3nt: TGTGCCAGCAGTTCCCTTGATGGCTACACCTTC
CDR3aa: CASSSLDGYTF